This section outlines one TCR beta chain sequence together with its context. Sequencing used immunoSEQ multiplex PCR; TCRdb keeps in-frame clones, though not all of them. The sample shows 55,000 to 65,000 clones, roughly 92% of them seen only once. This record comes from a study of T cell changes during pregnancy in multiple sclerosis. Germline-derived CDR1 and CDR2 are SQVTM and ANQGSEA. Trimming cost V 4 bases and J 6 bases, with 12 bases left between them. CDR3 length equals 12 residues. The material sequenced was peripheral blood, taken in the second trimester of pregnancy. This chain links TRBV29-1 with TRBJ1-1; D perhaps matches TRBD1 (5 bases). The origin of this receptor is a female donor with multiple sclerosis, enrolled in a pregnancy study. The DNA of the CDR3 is TGCAGCGTTGGAATCGGGGGTCCTGAAGCTTTCTTT. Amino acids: CSVGIGGPEAFF.